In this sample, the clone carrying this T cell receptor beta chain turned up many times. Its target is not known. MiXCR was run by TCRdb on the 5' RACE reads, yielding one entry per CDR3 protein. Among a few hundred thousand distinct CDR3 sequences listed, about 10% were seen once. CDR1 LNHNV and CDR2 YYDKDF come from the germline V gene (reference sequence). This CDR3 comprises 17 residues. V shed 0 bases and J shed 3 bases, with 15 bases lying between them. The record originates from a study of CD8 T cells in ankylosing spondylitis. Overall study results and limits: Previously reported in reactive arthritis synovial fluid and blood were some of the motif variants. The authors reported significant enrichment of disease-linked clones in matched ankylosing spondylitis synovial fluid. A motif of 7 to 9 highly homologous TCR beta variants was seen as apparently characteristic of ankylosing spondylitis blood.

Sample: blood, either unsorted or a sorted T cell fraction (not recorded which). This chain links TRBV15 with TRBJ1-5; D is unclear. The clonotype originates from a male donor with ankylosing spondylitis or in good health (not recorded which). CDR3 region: CATSREAGENINQPQHF. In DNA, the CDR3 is TGTGCCACCAGCAGAGAGGCAGGAGAAAACATCAATCAGCCCCAGCATTTT.